What follows are 27 T cell receptor beta chains derived from one specimen sequenced in a study of immune characterization of retroperitoneal liposarcoma. TCRdb re-derived calls from the PCR reads in MiXCR, one entry per CDR3 protein. The sample lists some 1,500 distinct CDR3 sequences, 40% to 50% occurring once. The specimen was tumor tissue. The source is a female donor with retroperitoneal liposarcoma.

The chain is built from TRBV6-1 and TRBJ2-5, with D hard to call. Germline CDR1 reads MNHNS; CDR2 reads SASEGT. Trimming left V 5 bases short and J 0 bases short, with 7 bases between. The CDR3 runs 13 residues. In DNA form, the CDR3 reads TGTGCCAGCAGTTATAGGAACCAAGAGACCCAGTACTTC. Translated, it gives CASSYRNQETQYF.

The V gene is TRBV6-1, the J gene TRBJ2-5; 7 bases match TRBD1. The CDR3 has 13 amino acids. From germline, CDR1 is MNHNS and CDR2 SASEGT. The trim removed 8 bases at V and 4 bases at J, leaving 7 bases unmatched. The CDR3 region is CASVWTGRETQYF. CDR3 DNA sequence: TGTGCCAGCGTCTGGACAGGACGAGAGACCCAGTACTTC.

The rearrangement joins TRBV7-2 to TRBJ2-3; D unclear. CDR3 length: 13 residues. Trimming pared 1 base from V and 4 bases from J, leaving 6 bases between. Per germline, CDR1 SGHTA and CDR2 FQGNSA. The CDR3 DNA reads TGTGCCAGCAGCTTAGTATTCGCAGATACGCAGTATTTT. It codes for CASSLVFADTQYF.

The chain couples TRBV6-1 to TRBJ2-1; weak D call: TRBD1 (6 bases). Near its end, the DNA agrees better with TRBJ2-7, so the J call may be wrong. The CDR3 is 13 amino acids. Looked up from germline, CDR1 is MNHNS and CDR2 is SASEGT. DNA of the CDR3: TGTGCCAGCAGTTACCGCAGGGGCTACGAGCAGTACTTC. Protein sequence: CASSYRRGYEQYF.

This CDR3 is CASSSPTGSSYEQYF. In DNA form, the CDR3 reads TGTGCCAGCAGTTCTCCGACTGGTTCGTCCTACGAGCAGTACTTC. J is TRBJ2-1 and V is TRBV6-7, with D uncertain. The DNA end lines up better with TRBJ2-7; the J call may be wrong. TRBV6-7 is annotated as an ORF whose role is uncertain. The CDR3 is made up of 15 amino acids.

This rearrangement joins TRBV6-1 to TRBJ2-5; TRBD1 matches 8 bases. Unmatched junction bases numbered 11, after V lost 6 bases and J lost 2 bases. The V gene's germline CDR1 is MNHNS and CDR2 SASEGT. The CDR3 loop spans 16 amino acids. This CDR3 reads CASSPYTGGRQETQYF. The CDR3 coding sequence is TGTGCCAGCAGCCCTTATACAGGGGGAAGGCAAGAGACCCAGTACTTC.

The V gene is TRBV5-1, the J gene TRBJ1-4, with 7 bases identical to TRBD1. CDR1 is SGHRS, CDR2 YFSETQ, per germline. The CDR3 contains 15 residues. V was pared by 1 base and J by 5 bases, with 5 bases of the junction left unmatched. Here the CDR3 reads CASSLRQGRNEKLFF. CDR3 coding DNA: TGCGCCAGCAGCTTGCGACAGGGAAGGAATGAAAAACTGTTTTTT.

CDR3 DNA: TGTGCCAGCAGCCCAAGGCGGGGTCCTGGGGCCAACGTCCTGACTTTC. This codes for CASSPRRGPGANVLTF. The chain has TRBV7-2 and TRBJ2-6; perhaps TRBD2 as D (6 bases). This CDR3 region has 16 residues. From germline, CDR1 is SGHTA and CDR2 FQGNSA. Trimming cost V 5 bases and J 2 bases, with 13 bases left between them.

This clonotype is categorized as large. CDR3 loop: CASSLIQLPGETQFF. CDR3 nucleotide sequence: TGTGCCAGCAGCTTAATCCAGCTCCCCGGAGAGACCCAGTTCTTC. The J gene is TRBJ2-1, the V gene TRBV7-2, with D uncertain. The CDR3 spans 15 residues. Germline assignment: CDR1 SGHTA and CDR2 FQGNSA. V shed 2 bases and J shed 13 bases, with 21 bases lying between them.

The V gene is TRBV6-1, the J gene TRBJ2-7; 12 bases match TRBD1. The CDR3 runs 16 residues. Germline assignment: CDR1 MNHNS and CDR2 SASEGT. Trimming cost V 1 base and J 5 bases; bases outside gene matches: 6. CDR3 sequence (DNA): TGTGCCAGCAGTGAAGACGCAGGGACAGGGGGCGACGAGCAGTACTTC. Its translation is CASSEDAGTGGDEQYF.

This clonotype is large. The rearrangement joins TRBV12-3 or TRBV12-4 to TRBJ2-1; a weak D match, TRBD2 (5 bases). The CDR3 totals 14 residues. V was shortened by 6 bases and J by 10 bases, with 19 bases between the two germline ends. The CDR3 DNA follows: TGTGCCAGCAGCGTGGCTGGACTCTCCTACGAGCAGTTCTTC. Residues: CASSVAGLSYEQFF.

The CDR3 nucleotides read TGTGCCAGCAGTGAGACAGGCCACTCCTACGAGCAGTTCTTC. Translating it yields CASSETGHSYEQFF. V and J are TRBV6-1 and TRBJ2-1; the D gene is possibly TRBD1 (6 bases). CDR1 MNHNS and CDR2 SASEGT come from the germline V gene. The V end lost 3 bases, the J end lost 10 bases, and 16 bases lay between the germline ends. The CDR3 has 14 amino acids.

This sequence joins TRBV10-2 and TRBJ2-1; the D is unclear. This CDR3 has 13 residues. The germline V gene encodes CDR1 WSHSY and CDR2 SAAADI. Trimming shortened V by 8 bases and J by 4 bases, and 12 bases separated the two germline ends. Here the CDR3 reads CASSLTVYNEQFF. CDR3 nucleotides: TGCGCCAGCTCACTGACGGTTTACAATGAGCAGTTCTTC.

With regard to this clonotype: One end of the junction varies from germline; a read error may be responsible. This chain connects TRBV6-2 or TRBV6-3 to TRBJ2-3; D assignment may be TRBD1 or TRBD2 (6 bases each). Germline V CDR1 and CDR2: MNHEY, SVGEGT. The CDR3 consists of 17 residues. CDR3 sequence: CASRATGTNRRGETQYF. CDR3 nucleotides: TGTGCCAGCAGGGCCACGGGGACAAATCGGAGGGGAGAGACCCAGTACTTT.

There are a few counts of this clonotype. This chain links TRBV7-2 with TRBJ2-1; no reliable D call. V gave up 2 bases and J gave up 13 bases, with 9 bases separating them. The CDR3 is 11 residues long. Germline CDR1 and CDR2: SGHTA and FQGNSA. The CDR3 nucleotides are TGTGCCAGCAGCTTAAGAGAGACCCAGTTCTTC. Its translation is CASSLRETQFF.

A few counts support this clonotype. The chain carries TRBV12-3 or TRBV12-4 and TRBJ2-1; maybe TRBD2 (6 bases). This CDR3 region has 14 residues. V was trimmed by 6 bases and J by 8 bases, leaving 17 bases between them. The CDR3 region is CASRGSGGGDEQFF. For the CDR3, the DNA is TGTGCCAGCAGGGGGTCCGGGGGAGGAGATGAGCAGTTCTTC.

This clonotype was detected only a few times. The V and J genes are TRBV6-1 and TRBJ2-1; D tentatively fits TRBD1 or TRBD2 (5 bases each). Trimming left V 1 base short and J 10 bases short, with 20 bases between. This CDR3 contains 16 residues. Germline V gives CDR1 MNHNS, CDR2 SASEGT. The CDR3 nucleotides are TGTGCCAGCAGTGAAGAGGGGCCAGGGAGCTCCTACGAGCAGTTCTTC. Protein: CASSEEGPGSSYEQFF.

In this sample, this clonotype is large. CDR3 protein: CASSPGARSSYNEQFF. CDR3 nucleotides: TGTGCCAGCAGCCCGGGTGCGAGGAGCTCCTACAATGAGCAGTTCTTC. The chain couples TRBV7-6 to TRBJ2-1; the D is unclear. From germline, CDR1 is SGHVS and CDR2 FNYEAQ. V lost 5 bases to trimming and J lost 0 bases, with 14 bases between them. The CDR3 sequence is 16 residues long.

The chain is built from TRBV12-3 or TRBV12-4 and TRBJ2-7; 8 nucleotides agree with TRBD1. The J segment lost 6 bases and the V segment lost 5 bases, leaving 15 bases of the junction unmatched. The CDR3 totals 16 residues. In DNA, the CDR3 is TGTGCCAGCAGTCCCACCTCTTATCAGGGGGCCAGCGAGCAGTACTTC. Its translation is CASSPTSYQGASEQYF.

This clonotype has more than one count but fewer than ten. The J gene is TRBJ2-1, the V gene TRBV24-1; no firm D call. In germline, CDR1 is KGHDR, CDR2 SFDVKD. The V end was cut by 4 bases, the J end by 6 bases, with 12 bases between. There are 14 residues in the CDR3. In DNA form, the CDR3 reads TGTGCCACCAGTGACTCCGACACGGCCAATGAGCAGTTCTTC. Translation: CATSDSDTANEQFF.

This clonotype came up a few times. The chain links TRBV7-2 to TRBJ2-1; the match to TRBD2 covers 10 bases. From germline, CDR1 is SGHTA and CDR2 FQGNSA. The CDR3 contains 15 residues. V lost 5 bases and J lost 4; bases outside the gene matches: 5. The CDR3 here is CASSPDSGRYNEQFF. The CDR3 DNA reads TGTGCCAGCAGCCCAGATAGCGGGAGGTACAATGAGCAGTTCTTC.

The chain carries TRBV6-8 and TRBJ2-2; 9 bases agree with TRBD1. The CDR3 totals 15 residues. CDR1 and CDR2 from the germline V gene are MNHGY and SAAAGT. The V segment lost 6 bases and the J segment 1 base; nucleotides outside the gene matches: 3. The CDR3 loop reads CASSPGQGNTGELFF. In DNA, the CDR3 is TGTGCCAGCAGCCCGGGACAGGGGAACACCGGGGAGCTGTTTTTT.

The V call is TRBV7-2, the J call TRBJ2-1; unclear D gene. The J call could be wrong; TRBJ2-5 is a better fit for the DNA end. In germline, CDR1 is SGHTA, CDR2 FQGNSA. CDR3 length: 13 amino acids. The CDR3 reads CASRQRAVETQYF. In nucleotides, the CDR3 is TGTGCCAGCAGACAACGTGCAGTGGAGACCCAGTACTTC.

The chain combines TRBV27 with TRBJ2-1; no reliable D call. The end of the DNA is better explained by TRBJ2-7, so the J call may be wrong. The CDR3 sequence is 11 residues long. CDR1 and CDR2 (germline): MNHEY, SMNVEV (reference sequence). The CDR3 DNA follows: TGTGCCAGCAGTTCCTACAATGAGCAGTACTTC. This translates into CASSSYNEQYF.

The V gene is TRBV6-1, the J gene TRBJ2-5; 7 positions match TRBD1. Trimming cost V 7 bases and J 2 bases; bases outside gene matches: 7. Germline V gene lookup returns CDR1 MNHNS and CDR2 SASEGT. The CDR3 is 14 amino acids. This chain's CDR3 is CASTKTGQQETQYF. The CDR3 bases are TGTGCCAGCACTAAGACGGGACAGCAAGAGACCCAGTACTTC.

As for this clonotype: This clone may be a read error of a much larger clone one base away. The chain employs TRBV7-6 and TRBJ2-1; D ambiguous. V gave up 5 bases and J gave up 4 bases, with 18 bases separating them. The CDR3 contains 16 residues. The germline gives CDR1 SGHVS, CDR2 FNYEAQ. CDR3 region: CASSPPTFDFYNEQFF. The CDR3 DNA follows: TGTGCCAGCAGCCCACCGACTTTCGACTTTTACAATGAGCAGTTCTTC.

This chain joins TRBV6-1 and TRBJ2-1, with D perhaps TRBD1 (6 bases). The end of the DNA fits TRBJ2-7 better, so the J call may be wrong. The CDR3 is made up of 13 amino acids. CDR1 is MNHNS, CDR2 SASEGT, per germline. The CDR3 sequence is CATSGQFSYEQYF. Here the CDR3 DNA reads TGTGCCACGAGTGGACAGTTCTCCTACGAGCAGTACTTC.